This T cell receptor beta chain derives from a study of CD8 T cells in ankylosing spondylitis. Construction of TCR beta libraries was performed using quantitative 5'-RACE with molecular barcodes. TCRdb re-derived calls from the 5' RACE reads in MiXCR, one entry per CDR3 protein. The sample shows over 450,000 distinct CDR3 sequences, approximately 12% of them seen only once. Of note for this clonotype: Its antigen is currently unknown.

Study-wide findings and caveats: For ankylosing spondylitis blood, a TCR beta motif of 7 or 8 highly homologous variants appeared characteristic.

Input material: blood, either unsorted or a sorted T cell fraction (not recorded which). The TCR sequence derives from a male donor with ankylosing spondylitis.

This CDR3 is CASSSFLPGTGELFF. The CDR3 nucleotides read TGTGCCAGCAGCTCCTTCCTCCCGGGAACCGGGGAGCTGTTTTTT. The V call is TRBV7-8, the J call TRBJ2-2, with D possibly being TRBD2 (5 bases). The CDR3 loop spans 15 amino acids. V lost 4 bases and J lost 5, with 14 bases in between. Germline values: CDR1 SGHVS, CDR2 FQNEAQ. The full variable domain, rest sourced from reference TRBV7-8 and TRBJ2-2, is GAGVSQSPRYKVAKRGQDVALRCDPISGHVSLFWYQQALGQGPEFLTYFQNEAQLDKSGLPSDRFFAERPEGSVSTLKIQRTQQEDSAVYLCASSSFLPGTGELFFGEGSRLTVL.